These T cell receptor beta chains were read from a single sample in a study of early T cells in non-severe SARS-CoV-2 infection. TCRdb redid the calling of the 5' RACE reads with MiXCR, one entry per CDR3 protein. The top ten hold 3.5% to 5% of the sample, which has tens of thousands of distinct CDR3 sequences, over 9% seen once. Sequencing input: whole blood. All receptors come from an adult who was a healthcare worker with PCR-confirmed SARS-CoV-2 infection or an uninfected control (not recorded which). Each CDR3 is given with its conserved first and last residue. The D gene is left open where the match is weak. Not all rows give a size; the values are once, few, many and, for expanded clones, a class.

length,D,J,V,size,CDR3,DNA
15,TRBD2,TRBJ2-1,TRBV19,.,CASSGLVGGRHEQFF,TGTGCCAGTAGTGGGCTAGTGGGAGGGCGGCATGAGCAGTTCTTC
18,TRBD2,TRBJ2-1,TRBV28,many,CASIKLWGLADSYNEQFF,TGTGCCAGCATCAAACTCTGGGGACTAGCGGACTCCTACAATGAGCAGTTCTTC
15,TRBD2,TRBJ2-1,TRBV7-2,many,CASSLTSGDYNEQFF,TGTGCCAGCAGCTTAACTAGCGGGGACTACAATGAGCAGTTCTTC
15,TRBD2,TRBJ2-3,TRBV11-2,few,CASSPLGGSGDTQYF,TGTGCCAGCAGCCCCCTGGGAGGGAGTGGAGATACGCAGTATTTT
14,.,TRBJ2-1,TRBV7-9,many,CASSRELTYNEQFF,TGTGCCAGCAGTCGAGAATTAACCTACAATGAGCAGTTCTTC
14,TRBD1,TRBJ1-1,TRBV5-6,.,CASSLPVRGTEAFF,TGTGCCAGCAGCCTCCCCGTCAGGGGGACTGAAGCTTTCTTT
17,TRBD1,TRBJ2-5,TRBV5-4,few,CASSAGTGTGEEETQYF,TGTGCCAGCAGCGCTGGGACGGGGACAGGGGAAGAAGAGACCCAGTACTTC
11,TRBD1,TRBJ2-1,TRBV20-1,.,CSVHRDREQFF,TGCAGTGTCCATAGGGACAGGGAGCAGTTCTTC
17,TRBD1,TRBJ1-1,TRBV18,.,CASSSTGGAWVYTEAFF,TGTGCCAGCTCATCGACAGGGGGCGCTTGGGTTTACACTGAAGCTTTCTTT
16,TRBD2,TRBJ2-1,TRBV11-2,.,CASSWDLTGGYNEQFF,TGTGCCAGCAGCTGGGACCTAACGGGAGGGTACAATGAGCAGTTCTTC
13,.,TRBJ2-7,TRBV18,many,CASSPNRDYEQYF,TGTGCCAGCTCACCAAACAGGGACTACGAGCAGTACTTC
14,.,TRBJ1-2,TRBV7-6,many,CASSLAWDPQTDTF,TGTGCCAGCAGCTTAGCGTGGGACCCACAGACGGACACCTTC
15,TRBD1,TRBJ2-1,TRBV5-1,.,CASSLGDRTGNEQFF,TGCGCCAGCAGCTTGGGGGACAGGACGGGCAATGAGCAGTTCTTC
14,TRBD1,TRBJ1-1,TRBV29-1,many,CSVQPGQGLPEAFF,TGCAGCGTTCAGCCGGGACAGGGCCTTCCTGAAGCTTTCTTT
13,.,TRBJ1-5,TRBV12-3/TRBV12-4,many,CASSLLENQPQHF,TGTGCCAGCAGTTTATTGGAGAATCAGCCCCAGCATTTT
17,.,TRBJ2-6,TRBV2,few,CASSGERRSSGANVLTF,TGTGCCAGCAGTGGGGAGCGGCGGTCCTCTGGGGCCAACGTCCTGACTTTC
14,TRBD2,TRBJ2-7,TRBV9,many,CASSVGGGRDEQYF,TGTGCCAGCAGCGTAGGAGGCGGGAGGGACGAGCAGTACTTC
15,TRBD1,TRBJ1-2,TRBV27,many,CASRRQGPSNYGYTF,TGTGCCAGCAGGCGACAGGGGCCCAGCAACTATGGCTACACCTTC
12,.,TRBJ2-7,TRBV28,few,CASSLGVREQYF,TGTGCCAGCAGTTTAGGAGTTCGCGAGCAGTACTTC
12,.,TRBJ2-3,TRBV6-6,.,CASSWGEDTQYF,TGTGCCAGCAGTTGGGGAGAGGATACGCAGTATTTT
15,.,TRBJ2-7,TRBV18,many,CASSPTGGKAYEQYF,TGTGCCAGCTCACCAACGGGCGGGAAGGCCTACGAGCAGTACTTC
15,.,TRBJ2-3,TRBV28,many,CASSFQPGGTDTQYF,TGTGCCAGCAGTTTCCAGCCCGGGGGCACAGATACGCAGTATTTT
14,.,TRBJ2-7,TRBV4-1,once,CASSVGTDSYEQYF,TGCGCCAGCAGCGTGGGGACTGACTCCTACGAGCAGTACTTC
10,.,TRBJ2-7,TRBV20-1,.,CSATPLEQYF,TGCAGTGCTACCCCGCTTGAGCAGTACTTC
14,.,TRBJ2-7,TRBV28,.,CASTAATGMREQYF,TGTGCCAGCACTGCCGCGACAGGAATGCGCGAGCAGTACTTC